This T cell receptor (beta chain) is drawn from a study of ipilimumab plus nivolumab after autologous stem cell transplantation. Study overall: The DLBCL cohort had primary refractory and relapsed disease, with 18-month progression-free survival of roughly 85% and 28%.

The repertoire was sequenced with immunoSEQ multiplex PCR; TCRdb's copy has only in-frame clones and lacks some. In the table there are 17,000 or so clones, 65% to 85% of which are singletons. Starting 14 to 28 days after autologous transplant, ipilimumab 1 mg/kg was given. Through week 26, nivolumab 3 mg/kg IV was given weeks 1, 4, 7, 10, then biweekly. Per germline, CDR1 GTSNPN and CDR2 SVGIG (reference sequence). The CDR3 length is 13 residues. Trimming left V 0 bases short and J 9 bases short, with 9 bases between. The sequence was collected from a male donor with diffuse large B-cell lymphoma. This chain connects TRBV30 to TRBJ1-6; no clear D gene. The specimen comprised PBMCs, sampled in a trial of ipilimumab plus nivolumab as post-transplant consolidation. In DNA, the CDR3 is TGTGCCTGGAGTGTACGGACGGCTTCACCCCTCCACTTT. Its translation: CAWSVRTASPLHF.